Below, 11 T cell receptor beta chains from the same sample are listed, as sequenced in a study of shared T cell receptors in the human thymus. Libraries were prepared by immunoSEQ multiplex PCR; TCRdb keeps only in-frame clonotypes and omits some of them. The top ten hold approximately 0.01% of the sample, which has some 700,000 clones, roughly 88% seen once. The sample also formed part of further work on human thymus T cells.

Sequenced: thymocytes. These TCRs come from a girl in the first two years of life with a congenital heart defect.

This sequence joins TRBV28 and TRBJ2-7; a possible D gene is TRBD2 (5 bases). The CDR3 contains 15 residues. Per germline, CDR1 MDHEN and CDR2 SYDVKM. V was cut by 3 bases and J by 4 bases, with 16 bases left in between. CDR3 nucleotides: TGTGCCAGCAGTTTTAACGGATCCTGGACTTACGAGCAGTACTTC. This encodes CASSFNGSWTYEQYF.

The gene calls are TRBV10-3 and TRBJ1-1, with D possibly matching TRBD1 (5 bases). The length of the CDR3 is 14 residues. V lost 5 bases and J lost 6, with 16 bases in between. The germline CDR1 and CDR2 sequences are ENHRY and SYGVKD. The chain's CDR3 is CAISNQGGRAEAFF. The DNA for the CDR3 is TGTGCCATCAGTAACCAGGGAGGTCGGGCTGAAGCTTTCTTT.

The chain joins TRBV30 to TRBJ2-1, with 8 nucleotides matching TRBD1. The V segment lost 1 base and the J segment 13 bases; nucleotides outside the gene matches: 3. Germline V gene lookup returns CDR1 GTSNPN and CDR2 SVGIG (reference sequence). The CDR3 is 11 amino acids. CDR3 DNA: TGTGCCTGGAGTGCCGGGACAGGCCAGTTCTTC. It specifies CAWSAGTGQFF.

The CDR3 loop is CASSQDFSLNTEAFF. DNA for the CDR3: TGCGCCAGCAGCCAAGATTTCTCCTTGAACACTGAAGCTTTCTTT. The chain links TRBV4-3 to TRBJ1-1; D remains unclear. The CDR3 length is 15 residues. V lost 0 bases and J 0 bases, leaving 8 bases between the germline ends. Germline V gene lookup returns CDR1 LGHNA and CDR2 YSLEER.

The chain joins TRBV4-1 to TRBJ1-2; the D gene is possibly TRBD1 (6 bases). Looked up from germline, CDR1 is MGHRA and CDR2 is YSYEKL. The V gene lost 0 bases and the J gene lost 4 bases, with 15 bases spanning the gap. This CDR3 is built from 16 residues. The CDR3 DNA reads as TGCGCCAGCAGCCAAGATAACCGGGGGGCACCCTATGGCTACACCTTC. Amino acid sequence: CASSQDNRGAPYGYTF.

Here the CDR3 DNA reads TGTGCCTGGCGAGGGGGGGACAGGAGGTGGTATGGCTACACCTTC. Translating gives CAWRGGDRRWYGYTF. V usage is TRBV30 and J usage is TRBJ1-2; 8 bases are a match to TRBD1. CDR1 and CDR2 (germline): GTSNPN, SVGIG (reference sequence). This CDR3 is 15 amino acids long. The V and J ends lost 5 bases and 5 bases, in that order; junction bases with no gene match: 13. Combining the CDR3 with reference TRBV30 and TRBJ1-2 gives the whole variable domain SQTIHQWPATLVQPVGSPLSLECTVEGTSNPNLYWYRQAAGRGLQLLFYSVGIGQISSEVPQNLSASRPQDRQFILSSKKLLLSDSGFYLCAWRGGDRRWYGYTFGSGTRLTVV.

This chain connects TRBV13 to TRBJ2-2; TRBD2 agrees at 10 bases. Germline V gives CDR1 PRHDT, CDR2 FYEKMQ (reference sequence). The CDR3 extends over 17 amino acids. V was pared by 2 bases and J by 7 bases, with 10 bases of the junction left unmatched. The CDR3 reads CASSLCLAGDFGGELFF. DNA for the CDR3: TGTGCCAGCAGCTTATGTCTAGCGGGGGACTTCGGCGGGGAGCTGTTTTTT.

The rearrangement joins TRBV19 to TRBJ1-1; D unresolved. CDR3 size: 14 residues. The germline gives CDR1 LNHDA, CDR2 SQIVND (reference sequence). Between the trimmed V and J ends, which lost 3 bases and 7 bases, there was a span of 15 bases. Written as DNA, the CDR3 is TGTGCCAGTAGTATTCTTTATACGTGGAGTGAAGCTTTCTTT. Protein sequence: CASSILYTWSEAFF.

J is TRBJ2-5 and V is TRBV6-5; possibly TRBD1 for D (5 bases). The DNA matches TRBJ2-7 better at its end, which makes the J call doubtful. The CDR3 is 14 residues long. Per the germline V gene, CDR1 is MNHEY and CDR2 is SVGAGI. CDR3 loop: CASSYRVQGYEQYF. CDR3 bases: TGTGCCAGCAGTTACAGGGTCCAGGGCTACGAGCAGTACTTC.

This chain uses TRBV4-3 with TRBJ2-3, with 7 bases fitting TRBD2. Germline assignment: CDR1 LGHNA and CDR2 YSLEER. This CDR3 is built from 13 residues. V lost 0 bases to trimming and J lost 9 bases; unmatched junction nucleotides: 3. Here the CDR3 DNA reads TGCGCCAGCAGCCAAGAGTGGGGGGGGACGCAGTATTTT. It translates to CASSQEWGGTQYF.

This chain links TRBV5-1 with TRBJ1-1, with 10 nucleotides matching TRBD1. Germline V gives CDR1 SGHRS, CDR2 YFSETQ. The CDR3 contains 15 residues. V was clipped by 2 bases and J by 4 bases; unmatched bases: 5. Here the CDR3 DNA reads TGCGCCAGCAGCTTAGGGACAGGGGACTTCACTGAAGCTTTCTTT. It yields the protein CASSLGTGDFTEAFF.